The clone carrying this T cell receptor (beta chain) was seen repeatedly, ten times or more. Its antigen is not known. The data were taken from a study of T cells after yellow fever vaccination. The CDR3 contains 13 residues. Trimming removed 4 bases from V and 9 bases from J, with 13 bases in between. Germline CDR1 and CDR2: SGHTA and FQGNSA. Study-level findings and limits: Most clones from primary vaccination resurfaced after the booster (nearly 97% CD4, approximately 88% CD8). Peak timing came faster in the weaker secondary response, day 5 versus 15.

Using its own MiXCR run on the 5' RACE reads, TCRdb lists one record per CDR3 protein. The sample includes 140,000 to 150,000 distinct CDR3 sequences, about 6.2% of them seen just once. The TCR comes from a man aged 30 to 39 who received the YFV17D yellow fever vaccine. The specimen comprised CD4+ T cells sorted from PBMCs, sampled 10 days after the yellow fever booster vaccination. The chain links TRBV7-2 to TRBJ2-1; D could derive from TRBD1 or TRBD2 (6 bases each). The CDR3 loop is CASSSQGRGEQFF. CDR3 coding DNA: TGTGCCAGCAGCTCCCAGGGGCGGGGTGAGCAGTTCTTC.